One sample yielded the 30 T cell receptor beta chains listed below, sequenced in a study of T cells after yellow fever vaccination (dated by TCRdb to between 2019 and 2020). Library generation was performed with 5' RACE. Sequenced on an Illumina HiSeq 2500. The public sequencing data were trimmed at Q25 with fastp and processed into clonotypes with MiXCR by TCRdb, which kept only in-frame beta chains. Entries that share a CDR3 protein sequence are merged under the most common genes and DNA. The sample records a few hundred thousand distinct CDR3 sequences, less than 20% of which are singletons. The ten largest clones represent around 15% of the sample. The meaning of the sample's treatment or condition label: live attenuated yellow fever vaccine strain. The sample consisted of PBMCs, taken around 5 days after the first yellow fever vaccination. Source of these receptors: a man aged 18 to 35 who received the YFV17D yellow fever vaccine.

The gene calls are TRBV29-1 and TRBJ2-7, with no clear D. Germline V gives CDR1 SQVTM, CDR2 ANQGSEA. This CDR3 spans 12 amino acids. The V end was cut by 0 bases, the J end by 3 bases, with 6 bases between. The CDR3 region is CSVEDSYYEQYF. CDR3 in DNA: TGCAGCGTTGAAGACAGTTACTACGAGCAGTACTTC.

This chain uses TRBV27 with TRBJ2-5; D could derive from TRBD1 or TRBD2 (5 bases each). Germline-derived CDR1 and CDR2 are MNHEY and SMNVEV (reference sequence). CDR3 length: 16 amino acids. Trimming shortened V by 3 bases and J by 2 bases, and 16 bases separated the two germline ends. Here the CDR3 DNA reads TGTGCCAGCAGTTTCCTGGGACCTTCCTTACAAGAGACCCAGTACTTC. Translated, it gives CASSFLGPSLQETQYF.

This clonotype was seen ten or more times. The rearrangement joins TRBV7-8 to TRBJ2-7, with 8 bases matching TRBD2. Germline assignment: CDR1 SGHVS and CDR2 FQNEAQ. The CDR3 length is 16 residues. The junction had 6 bases not matched to a gene; V was cut back by 0 bases and J by 2 bases. In nucleotides, the CDR3 is TGTGCCAGCAGCTTAGCGCCAGCGGGGGCAACCTACGAGCAGTACGTC. Translation: CASSLAPAGATYEQYV.

The table lists this clonotype with many counts. The chain is built from TRBV5-1 and TRBJ2-4; TRBD2 is a possible D gene (5 bases). Germline loops: CDR1 SGHRS, CDR2 YFSETQ. The CDR3 runs 17 residues. The V gene lost 0 bases and the J gene lost 0 bases, with 13 bases spanning the gap. The CDR3 here is CASSLERGRLAKNIQYF. The CDR3 DNA reads as TGCGCCAGCAGCTTGGAGAGAGGGCGACTAGCCAAAAACATTCAGTACTTC.

This clonotype was detected only a few times. The chain recombines TRBV10-3 with TRBJ1-1; D gene unclear. Per the germline V gene, CDR1 is ENHRY and CDR2 is SYGVKD. The CDR3 totals 14 residues. V was cut by 3 bases and J by 6 bases, with 14 bases left in between. CDR3 sequence (DNA): TGTGCCATCAGTGAAAGGGCGCTGGTGGCTGAAGCTTTCTTT. Its protein product is CAISERALVAEAFF.

The rearrangement uses TRBV7-2 and TRBJ1-6; D is possibly TRBD1 (5 bases). This CDR3 has 18 amino acids. The germline V gene has CDR1 SGHTA and CDR2 FQGNSA. V shed 0 bases and J shed 0 bases, with 12 bases lying between them. DNA of the CDR3: TGTGCCAGCAGCTTAGCTCCACAGGCGAGCTCCTATAATTCACCCCTCCACTTT. Its translation: CASSLAPQASSYNSPLHF. Full variable domain (remainder filled in from reference TRBV7-2 and TRBJ1-6): GAGVSQSPSNKVTEKGKDVELRCDPISGHTALYWYRQSLGQGLEFLIYFQGNSAPDKSGLPSDRFSAERTGGSVSTLTIQRTQQEDSAVYLCASSLAPQASSYNSPLHFGNGTRLTVT.

The sample holds a few counts of this clonotype. This sequence joins TRBV5-1 and TRBJ2-1; 8 positions agree with TRBD1. The CDR3 totals 14 residues. Per the germline V gene, CDR1 is SGHRS and CDR2 is YFSETQ. V trimming: 2 bases; J trimming: 5 bases; junction bases outside the gene matches: 3. The DNA for the CDR3 is TGCGCCAGCAGCTTCTCGGGACAGGACAATGAGCAGTTCTTC. Amino acid sequence: CASSFSGQDNEQFF.

The CDR3 DNA follows: TGTGCCAGTAGAGGGACGGGGGTTGTTGACTATGGCTACACCTTC. Translating it yields CASRGTGVVDYGYTF. This rearrangement joins TRBV19 to TRBJ1-2, with D tentatively TRBD1 (5 bases). The V gene lost 6 bases and the J gene lost 3 bases, with 17 bases spanning the gap. Germline assignment: CDR1 LNHDA and CDR2 SQIVND (reference sequence). CDR3 length: 15 amino acids.

In this sample, this clonotype turned up a few times. CDR3 bases: TGTGCCAGCAGTCTCCTGACGGGGGTCGGCACCGGGGAGCTGTTTTTT. Amino acid sequence: CASSLLTGVGTGELFF. This sequence joins TRBV6-5 and TRBJ2-2; the D gene is possibly TRBD2 (6 bases). Germline loops: CDR1 MNHEY, CDR2 SVGAGI. V was pared by 5 bases and J by 4 bases, with 17 bases between. This CDR3 region has 16 residues.

The genes are TRBV20-1 and TRBJ2-5, with 11 bases fitting TRBD2. The J segment lost 6 bases and the V segment lost 8 bases, leaving 8 bases of the junction unmatched. CDR1 is DFQATT and CDR2 is SNEGSKA in the germline V gene (reference sequence). The length of the CDR3 is 13 residues. The CDR3 sequence: CSLAGGIAKTQYF. The DNA for the CDR3 is TGCAGTTTAGCGGGGGGGATCGCGAAGACCCAGTACTTC.

This clonotype was recorded at least ten times. The V and J genes are TRBV7-2 and TRBJ2-3; D perhaps matches TRBD2 (5 bases). The germline gives CDR1 SGHTA, CDR2 FQGNSA. Trimming removed 5 bases at V and 1 base at J, with 13 bases between. The CDR3 sequence is 15 residues long. The CDR3 loop reads CASSHTRSGTDTQYF. The CDR3 DNA follows: TGTGCCAGCAGCCACACTAGGTCCGGCACAGATACGCAGTATTTT.

This clonotype has more than one count but fewer than ten. The chain is built from TRBV27 and TRBJ2-3; weak D call: TRBD2 (5 bases). Germline V gene lookup returns CDR1 MNHEY and CDR2 SMNVEV (reference sequence). V lost 0 bases and J 7 bases, leaving 8 bases between the germline ends. The CDR3 runs 13 residues. The CDR3 sequence: CASSLSAGNTQYF. The DNA of the CDR3 is TGTGCCAGCAGTTTATCGGCCGGGAATACGCAGTATTTT.

As concerns this clonotype: This may arise from a read error, as a much more abundant clone is one base away. This chain's CDR3 is CACRPRGEITEAFF. The DNA of the CDR3 is TGTGCCTGCAGACCCAGGGGGGAGATAACTGAAGCTTTCTTT. V is TRBV12-3 or TRBV12-4 and J is TRBJ1-1; 7 bases fit TRBD1. The CDR3 is 14 residues long.

The chain employs TRBV5-1 and TRBJ1-4; 8 nucleotides line up with TRBD1. The germline gives CDR1 SGHRS, CDR2 YFSETQ. The CDR3 is made up of 14 amino acids. V gave up 4 bases and J gave up 7 bases; unmatched junction bases: 6. CDR3 region: CASSGGQVPEKLFF. DNA of the CDR3: TGCGCCAGCAGCGGGGGACAGGTCCCTGAAAAACTGTTTTTT.

A word on this clonotype: The junction does not match germline at one end; this may be a read error. The gene calls are TRBV20-1 and TRBJ2-1; D not certain. Germline CDR1 is DFQATT and CDR2 is SNEGSKA (reference sequence). The CDR3 is 11 amino acids. The CDR3 sequence: CSARTDKEQFF. The CDR3 region has the DNA TGCAGTGCTAGAACCGACAAGGAGCAGTTCTTC.

The V call is TRBV5-1, the J call TRBJ1-6; 9 bases align to TRBD1. Germline-derived CDR1 and CDR2 are SGHRS and YFSETQ. The CDR3 is made up of 18 amino acids. V lost 4 bases to trimming and J lost 0 bases; unmatched junction nucleotides: 8. CDR3 sequence: CASSQDRGLSSYNSPLHF. The CDR3 DNA is TGCGCCAGCAGCCAGGACAGGGGCCTGAGCTCCTATAATTCACCCCTCCACTTT.

This clonotype has a handful of counts. The genes are TRBV7-9 and TRBJ2-7; 11 nucleotides match TRBD1. Germline V gives CDR1 SEHNR, CDR2 FQNEAQ (reference sequence). The CDR3 runs 15 residues. Trimming cost V 5 bases and J 2 bases; bases outside gene matches: 5. The CDR3 spells CASSPGQGVTYEQYF. The CDR3 DNA reads TGTGCCAGCAGCCCGGGACAGGGGGTGACCTACGAGCAGTACTTC.

This clonotype was seen repeatedly, ten times or more. The chain recombines TRBV5-1 with TRBJ2-3; D is possibly TRBD1 or TRBD2 (5 bases each). Looked up from germline, CDR1 is SGHRS and CDR2 is YFSETQ. The CDR3 consists of 16 residues. Trimming removed 4 bases from V and 4 bases from J, with 19 bases in between. CDR3 region: CASSRTGPGAADTQYF. The CDR3, as DNA: TGCGCCAGCAGCAGAACGGGCCCCGGGGCGGCAGATACGCAGTATTTT. The full variable domain, completed using reference TRBV5-1 and TRBJ2-3, is KAGVTQTPRYLIKTRGQQVTLSCSPISGHRSVSWYQQTPGQGLQFLFEYFSETQRNKGNFPGRFSGRQFSNSRSEMNVSTLELGDSALYLCASSRTGPGAADTQYFGPGTRLTVL.

The chain has TRBV6-5 and TRBJ1-5; D uncertain. V lost 0 bases to trimming and J lost 6 bases, with 12 bases between them. Per the germline V gene, CDR1 is MNHEY and CDR2 is SVGAGI. The CDR3 sequence is 15 residues long. In DNA form, the CDR3 reads TGTGCCAGCAGTTACTCGAGTCAGGAGGGTCAGCCCCAGCATTTT. Translating gives CASSYSSQEGQPQHF.

This clonotype has only a few counts. The V gene is TRBV15, the J gene TRBJ1-5, with TRBD1 matching 8 bases. Trimming cost V 9 bases and J 6 bases; bases outside gene matches: 7. The CDR3 covers 13 residues. CDR1 is LNHNV, CDR2 YYDKDF, per germline (reference sequence). For the CDR3, the DNA is TGTGCCACGAGTGACAGGGGCCCTCAGCCCCAGCATTTT. Its protein product is CATSDRGPQPQHF.

In this sample, this clonotype turned up a few times. The rearrangement links TRBV28 to TRBJ2-3; 8 bases map to TRBD2. Germline values: CDR1 MDHEN, CDR2 SYDVKM. The CDR3 totals 14 residues. V lost 10 bases and J lost 1; bases outside the gene matches: 7. The CDR3 sequence is CATGGAGGTDTQYF. CDR3 bases: TGTGCCACCGGGGGGGCGGGTGGCACAGATACGCAGTATTTT.

J is TRBJ2-7 and V is TRBV5-1, with a weak D call TRBD1 (6 bases). V dropped 0 bases and J dropped 1 base, with 8 bases sitting between them. The CDR3 totals 14 residues. CDR1 is SGHRS and CDR2 is YFSETQ in the germline V gene. CDR3 DNA: TGCGCCAGCAGCTTGGACAGGGAATCCTACGAGCAGTACTTC. Amino acids: CASSLDRESYEQYF.

CDR3 DNA sequence: TGTGCCAGCAGTTTTCTCGGGGGAACTTACAATGAGCAGTTCTTC. This sequence encodes CASSFLGGTYNEQFF. The rearrangement joins TRBV28 to TRBJ2-1; tentatively, D is TRBD2 (6 bases). Germline V lookup: CDR1 MDHEN, CDR2 SYDVKM. Trimming took 3 bases from V and 4 from J, leaving 13 bases between them. CDR3 length equals 15 residues.

V gene TRBV29-1 combines with J gene TRBJ2-3; 10 nucleotides line up with TRBD1. CDR1 SQVTM and CDR2 ANQGSEA come from the germline V gene. V lost 4 bases, J lost 3 bases, and 4 bases stayed unmatched. The CDR3 spans 14 residues. The CDR3 DNA is TGCAGCGTTGTGGGGGACAGGGGTACAGATACGCAGTATTTT. It codes for CSVVGDRGTDTQYF.

This clonotype was counted a few times. CDR3 residues: CASSPRQGAYEQYV. The CDR3 DNA sequence: TGTGCCAGCAGTCCTCGACAGGGGGCCTACGAGCAGTACGTC. This sequence joins TRBV6-5 and TRBJ2-7; 9 bases align to TRBD1. J was trimmed by 2 bases and V by 5 bases; bases with no gene match: 4. Germline lookup yields CDR1 MNHEY and CDR2 SVGAGI. The CDR3 is made up of 14 amino acids.

This rearrangement joins TRBV4-1 to TRBJ2-1; no firm D call. There are 17 residues in the CDR3. V lost 5 bases and J lost 6, with 23 bases in between. Per germline, CDR1 MGHRA and CDR2 YSYEKL. The CDR3 DNA sequence: TGCGCCAGCAGCTCAAGGTGGTTGGAGCCCGACTCCAATGAGCAGTTCTTC. Translated: CASSSRWLEPDSNEQFF.

V is TRBV6-5 and J is TRBJ1-6; D not certain. The CDR3 extends over 13 amino acids. Trimming took 2 bases from V and 11 from J, leaving 10 bases between them. Germline V gene data show CDR1 as MNHEY and CDR2 as SVGAGI. The CDR3 DNA reads TGTGCCAGCAGTTACGGCGCGGGGACACCCCTCCACTTT. Its translation is CASSYGAGTPLHF.

The sample holds a few counts of this clonotype. This chain links TRBV27 with TRBJ2-7; D remains ambiguous. Per the germline V gene, CDR1 is MNHEY and CDR2 is SMNVEV (reference sequence). V shed 0 bases and J shed 2 bases, with 11 bases lying between them. CDR3 size: 15 residues. CDR3 in DNA: TGTGCCAGCAGTTTATCGCCGACACTGCCCTACGAGCAGTACTTC. Its protein is CASSLSPTLPYEQYF.

The chain is built from TRBV27 and TRBJ1-1; D not resolved. This CDR3 spans 13 amino acids. V lost 5 bases, J lost 7 bases, and 14 bases lay in between. Germline V CDR1 and CDR2: MNHEY, SMNVEV (reference sequence). CDR3 in amino acids: CASSTGYGIEAFF. CDR3 DNA: TGTGCCAGCAGTACCGGTTATGGAATTGAAGCTTTCTTT.

V is TRBV5-1 and J is TRBJ2-3, with D perhaps matching TRBD1 (5 bases). Trimming cost V 0 bases and J 6 bases, with 14 bases left between them. The CDR3 is 15 residues long. Germline-derived CDR1 and CDR2 are SGHRS and YFSETQ. The CDR3 DNA sequence: TGCGCCAGCAGCTTGGGGTCAGGGAAGTCCGATACGCAGTATTTT. It codes for CASSLGSGKSDTQYF. The full variable domain, rest sourced from reference TRBV5-1 and TRBJ2-3, is KAGVTQTPRYLIKTRGQQVTLSCSPISGHRSVSWYQQTPGQGLQFLFEYFSETQRNKGNFPGRFSGRQFSNSRSEMNVSTLELGDSALYLCASSLGSGKSDTQYFGPGTRLTVL.